This entry describes one T cell receptor (beta chain). These data are taken from a study of blood T cell repertoires in COVID-19. Assay: immunoSEQ multiplex PCR; the TCRdb copy retains only in-frame clones and omits some. The table lists roughly 240,000 clones, roughly four fifths of them singletons. This CDR3 has 15 amino acids. From germline, CDR1 is MNHEY and CDR2 SVGAGI. V shed 5 bases, J shed 2 bases, and the junction held 5 bases outside the gene matches. Sample: peripheral blood. The chain combines TRBV6-5 with TRBJ1-2, with 10 bases aligning to TRBD1. This TCR was sampled from a woman in her sixties or seventies with acute or convalescent COVID-19. The CDR3 loop is CASSRQGAGNYGYTF. The DNA of the CDR3 is TGTGCCAGCAGTCGACAGGGGGCTGGGAACTATGGCTACACCTTC.